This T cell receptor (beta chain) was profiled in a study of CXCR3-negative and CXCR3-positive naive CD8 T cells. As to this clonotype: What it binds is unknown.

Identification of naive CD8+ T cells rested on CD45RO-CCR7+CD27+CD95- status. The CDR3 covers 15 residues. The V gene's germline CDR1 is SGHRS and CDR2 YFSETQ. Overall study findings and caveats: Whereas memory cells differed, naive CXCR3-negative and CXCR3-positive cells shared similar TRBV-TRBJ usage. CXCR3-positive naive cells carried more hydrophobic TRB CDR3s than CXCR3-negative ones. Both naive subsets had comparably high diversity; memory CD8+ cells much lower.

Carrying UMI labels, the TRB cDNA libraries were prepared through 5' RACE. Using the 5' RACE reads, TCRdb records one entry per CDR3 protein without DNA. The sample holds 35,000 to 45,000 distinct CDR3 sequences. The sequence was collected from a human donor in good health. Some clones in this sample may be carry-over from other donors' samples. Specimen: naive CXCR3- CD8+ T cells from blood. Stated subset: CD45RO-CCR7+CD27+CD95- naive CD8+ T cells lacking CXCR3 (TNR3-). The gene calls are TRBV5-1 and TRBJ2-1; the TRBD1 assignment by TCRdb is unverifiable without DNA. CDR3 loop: CASSAPGQGIDEQFF.